This TCR beta chain originates from a study of CD8 T cells in Susac syndrome. TEMRA cells were FACS-enriched, and CD8+ and CD4+ T cells were isolated negatively. An input of roughly 0.5 to 1 ug of RNA was subjected to reverse transcription using random hexamers. TCRdb fed the immunoSEQ multiplex PCR reads into MiXCR, producing one record per CDR3 protein. Among fewer than 350,000 distinct CDR3 sequences listed, roughly 85% were seen once. The specimen was CD8+ T cells from PBMCs. The TCR was taken from a human donor with multiple sclerosis.

In nucleotides, the CDR3 is TGCAGTGCTAGAGAGGCAGCCGCAGGGGGCACTGAAGCTTTCTTT. This gives the protein CSAREAAAGGTEAFF. J is TRBJ1-1 and V is TRBV20-1; 7 bases align to TRBD1. The length of the CDR3 is 15 residues. Germline-derived CDR1 and CDR2 are DFQATT and SNEGSKA (reference sequence). V shed 0 bases and J 4 bases; nucleotides not matched to a gene: 8.